The 18 T cell receptor beta chains given below trace back to one sample, sequenced in a study of regulatory T cells in long-lasting Graves disease. Sequencing libraries for TCR beta were prepared with iRepertoire HTBI primers and Arm-PCR of CDR3 regions. Each CDR3 protein is one row after TCRdb ran MiXCR on the multiplex PCR reads. The sample yields 350,000 to 450,000 distinct CDR3 sequences, approximately 10% seen once. As to time point: newly diagnosed GD, antithyroid drugs for less than 3 months. RNA extracted from PBMCs served as the sequencing template. This sample also appeared in a second study, on T cells in Graves' hyperthyroidism and ophthalmopathy.

The material sequenced was peripheral blood mononuclear cells (PBMCs), taken at new diagnosis, from a patient treated with antithyroid drugs. The origin of the receptors is a woman aged 18-29 years with Graves disease.

This clonotype was detected many times. The rearrangement joins TRBV15 to TRBJ1-1; TRBD1 aligns across 7 bases. Germline values: CDR1 LNHNV, CDR2 YYDKDF (reference sequence). The CDR3 has 17 amino acids. After removal of 5 bases from V and 5 bases from J, the junction contained 17 bases not matched to a gene. The CDR3 DNA follows: TGTGCCACCAGCCGACGGAATACAGGGGCCCTCCAGACTGAAGCTTTCTTT. Encoded protein: CATSRRNTGALQTEAFF. Full variable domain (remainder filled in from reference TRBV15 and TRBJ1-1): DAMVIQNPRYQVTQFGKPVTLSCSQTLNHNVMYWYQQKSSQAPKLLFHYYDKDFNNEADTPDNFQSRRPNTSFCFLDIRSPGLGDTAMYLCATSRRNTGALQTEAFFGQGTRLTVV.

Of note for this clonotype: At one boundary the junction diverges from the germline segment, which might be a read error. The V gene is TRBV12-3 or TRBV12-4, the J gene TRBJ2-2; TRBD2 is a possible D gene (6 bases). CDR3 length: 12 amino acids. For the CDR3, the DNA is TGTGCCAGCAGTTCCAACACCGGGGGGCTGTTTTTT. This sequence encodes CASSSNTGGLFF.

The V gene is TRBV5-4, the J gene TRBJ1-1; D is unclear. The CDR3 totals 13 residues. V lost 6 bases to trimming and J lost 0 bases, with 9 bases between them. CDR1 and CDR2 from the germline V gene are SGHNT and YYREEE (reference sequence). The CDR3 coding sequence is TGTGCCAGCAATGTCCAGATGAACACTGAAGCTTTCTTT. It codes for CASNVQMNTEAFF.

This clonotype was recorded at least ten times. The rearrangement links TRBV20-1 to TRBJ2-1, with D possibly being TRBD1 (6 bases). V gave up 1 base and J gave up 2 bases, with 15 bases separating them. This CDR3 spans 16 amino acids. Germline V CDR1 and CDR2: DFQATT, SNEGSKA (reference sequence). The CDR3 reads CSARVGQGFTYNEQFF. Here the CDR3 DNA reads TGCAGTGCTAGAGTGGGTCAGGGGTTTACCTACAATGAGCAGTTCTTC.

This clonotype was seen only a few times. The rearrangement joins TRBV7-2 to TRBJ2-5; D may match TRBD1 or TRBD2 (6 bases each). In germline, CDR1 is SGHTA, CDR2 FQGNSA. Trimming left V 5 bases short and J 4 bases short, with 20 bases between. CDR3 length equals 16 residues. CDR3: CASSVGGGRSLETQYF. CDR3 coding DNA: TGTGCCAGCAGCGTTGGAGGGGGAAGGTCCTTAGAGACCCAGTACTTC.

This clonotype came up a few times. This chain connects TRBV6-1 to TRBJ2-5; tentatively, D is TRBD1 (5 bases). Trimming shortened V by 0 bases and J by 4 bases, and 9 bases separated the two germline ends. Germline V gives CDR1 MNHNS, CDR2 SASEGT. The CDR3 contains 14 residues. The chain's CDR3 is CASSEAPRGETQYF. For the CDR3, the DNA is TGTGCCAGCAGTGAAGCGCCTAGGGGAGAGACCCAGTACTTC.

This clonotype was counted ten times or more. The chain couples TRBV12-3 or TRBV12-4 to TRBJ1-1; 7 nucleotides line up with TRBD1. The trim removed 5 bases at V and 11 bases at J, leaving 8 bases unmatched. The CDR3 has 12 residues. The CDR3 region is CASSPDRARAFF. CDR3 bases: TGTGCCAGCAGTCCCGACAGGGCGCGGGCTTTCTTT.

This clonotype was counted many times. The chain links TRBV7-9 to TRBJ2-1; D is possibly TRBD2 (7 bases). The germline V gene has CDR1 SEHNR and CDR2 FQNEAQ (reference sequence). V was pared by 0 bases and J by 2 bases, with 17 bases between. This CDR3 contains 18 residues. The CDR3 nucleotides are TGTGCCAGCAGCTTAGCCGACGAAGGGGGAGGGGCCTACAATGAGCAGTTCTTC. Translated: CASSLADEGGGAYNEQFF.

The V gene is TRBV7-2, the J gene TRBJ1-1; no definite D call. Trimming cost V 2 bases and J 10 bases, with 14 bases left between them. Looked up from germline, CDR1 is SGHTA and CDR2 is FQGNSA. CDR3 length: 13 amino acids. CDR3 DNA: TGTGCCAGCAGCTTAAATAGACACTTGGCAGCTTTCTTT. Translation: CASSLNRHLAAFF.

This clonotype was counted a few times. The chain has TRBV19 and TRBJ2-1; 15 nucleotides agree with TRBD2. Germline lookup yields CDR1 LNHDA and CDR2 SQIVND (reference sequence). V lost 7 bases, J lost 8 bases, and 6 bases stayed unmatched. The CDR3 runs to 15 residues. The CDR3 DNA follows: TGTGCCAGTATTCGGAGGACTAGCGGGAGGGATGAGCAGTTCTTC. Encoded protein: CASIRRTSGRDEQFF.

At least ten counts were recorded for this clonotype. The rearrangement joins TRBV30 to TRBJ1-1; 7 positions match TRBD1. Germline V gene data show CDR1 as GTSNPN and CDR2 as SVGIG (reference sequence). V lost 1 base to trimming and J lost 7 bases; unmatched junction nucleotides: 9. The CDR3 loop spans 14 amino acids. The CDR3 DNA reads as TGTGCCTGGAGTGGACAGGGTCCGCTGATTGAAGCTTTCTTT. This translates into CAWSGQGPLIEAFF.

In this sample, this clonotype turned up many times. The V gene is TRBV27, the J gene TRBJ2-7, with TRBD2 identical over 7 bases. The CDR3 is 12 amino acids. V lost 6 bases, J lost 7 bases, and 6 bases stayed unmatched. The germline V gene encodes CDR1 MNHEY and CDR2 SMNVEV (reference sequence). CDR3 sequence (DNA): TGTGCCAGCAGCCCCGGGGGGAGGGAGCAGTACGTC. Protein product: CASSPGGREQYV.

The chain recombines TRBV28 with TRBJ2-5, with 7 nucleotides matching TRBD2. Germline CDR1 is MDHEN and CDR2 is SYDVKM. The CDR3 length is 14 residues. J was trimmed by 5 bases and V by 6 bases; bases with no gene match: 9. CDR3 coding DNA: TGTGCCAGCAGCCCTTCGGGGGGAGTGGAGACCCAGTACTTC. Protein sequence: CASSPSGGVETQYF.

This clonotype has at least ten counts. The chain couples TRBV9 to TRBJ2-1, with 7 bases lining up with TRBD2. Germline trimming cut 4 bases from V and 6 bases from J; bases unmatched to any gene: 10. In germline, CDR1 is SGDLS, CDR2 YYNGEE. This CDR3 is built from 15 residues. CDR3 nucleotide sequence: TGTGCCAGCAGCCTCGGGACTACCCCTTTCAATGAGCAGTTCTTC. Translation: CASSLGTTPFNEQFF.

At least ten counts were recorded for this clonotype. J is TRBJ2-1 and V is TRBV6-2 or TRBV6-3; D is perhaps TRBD1 (5 bases). The V gene lost 2 bases and the J gene lost 3 bases, with 11 bases spanning the gap. Germline V lookup: CDR1 MNHEY, CDR2 SVGEGT. The CDR3 contains 15 residues. The CDR3 protein is CASSYHRTRYNEQFF. The CDR3, as DNA: TGTGCCAGCAGTTACCATCGGACACGCTACAATGAGCAGTTCTTC.

This clonotype appeared many times. The rearrangement uses TRBV20-1 and TRBJ2-7, with 7 bases lining up with TRBD1. The germline CDR1 and CDR2 sequences are DFQATT and SNEGSKA (reference sequence). The CDR3 totals 14 residues. V lost 0 bases to trimming and J lost 2 bases; unmatched junction nucleotides: 4. The CDR3 is CSARDRDRTYEQYF. As DNA, the CDR3 is TGCAGTGCTAGAGATCGGGACAGAACCTACGAGCAGTACTTC.

This clonotype was seen repeatedly, ten times or more. The gene calls are TRBV20-1 and TRBJ1-6; 8 bases are shared with TRBD1. Germline loops: CDR1 DFQATT, CDR2 SNEGSKA (reference sequence). There are 16 residues in the CDR3. The trim removed 3 bases at V and 10 bases at J, leaving 14 bases unmatched. The CDR3 nucleotides are TGCAGTGCTAGGTCCGCAGGGGGCCTGAGCGAGTCACCCCTCCACTTT. Its protein is CSARSAGGLSESPLHF.

In its sample, this clonotype was seen many times. The chain has TRBV7-9 and TRBJ1-2, with a tentative D call TRBD1 (5 bases). The CDR3 loop spans 14 amino acids. The germline gives CDR1 SEHNR, CDR2 FQNEAQ (reference sequence). The ends were cut back, 0 bases at V and 4 bases at J, with 9 bases in the middle. The CDR3, as DNA: TGTGCCAGCAGCTTAGCAGACAGAGCCTATGGCTACACCTTC. It yields the protein CASSLADRAYGYTF.